This TCR beta chain came from a study of vaccination effects on CD4 cells after COVID-19. Study as a whole: Vaccination of participants consisted of two doses of either the BNT162b2 or mRNA-1273 vaccine. Study outcomes and limitations: Convalescent patients were few in the study, and early post-infection timepoints were absent. Marked clonal contraction was seen late after vaccination (in both infection- and vaccine-induced clones).

Assay: immunoSEQ multiplex PCR; the TCRdb copy retains only in-frame clones and omits some. The repertoire holds tens of thousands of clones, approximately 72% seen once, with approximately 3.7% in the top ten. Before any sequencing was done, the ViraFEST assay used viral peptide pools to expand antigen-specific CD4+ T cells. Isolating CD4+ T cells followed about 11 days of culture. Negative nucleocapsid antibody tests before and after vaccination confirmed no previous SARS-CoV-2 infection. In culture with 9.5 to 10 IU/ml IL-2 and 9 to 10 ug/ml peptides, PBMC were grown at fewer than 2.5 million per well. From germline, CDR1 is SGHTA and CDR2 FQGNSA. Trimming stripped 3 bases from V and 4 bases from J, with 10 bases between. The CDR3 is made up of 14 amino acids. On this clone itself: What it recognizes is unknown.

The chain is built from TRBV7-2 and TRBJ1-3, with a possible D match to TRBD1 (6 bases). The receptor was isolated from a human donor who received a COVID-19 vaccine. This specimen was CD4+ T cells from PBMCs cultured with HCoV-OC43 spike peptides, taken before COVID-19 vaccination. Subset meaning: HCoV-OC43 spike overlapping peptide pool stimulation. The CDR3, as DNA: TGTGCCAGCAGCTTGTCAGGGACAGGAAACACCATATATTTT. Translation: CASSLSGTGNTIYF.